Below are 21 T cell receptor beta chains sequenced from a single sample in a study of shared clonotypes between healthy human individuals. Naive-designated CD8 cells lacked CD45RO, were positively enriched for CCR7, and omitted terminally differentiated effector memory CD45RA+ cells. This table comes from immunoSEQ multiplex PCR, and its TCRdb copy is limited to in-frame clones, with some not included. The table records 550,000 to 750,000 clones, 95% of them present only once. Sequencing was carried out using naive CD8+ T cells sorted from blood. These receptors were taken from a woman under 40 in good health.

The chain combines TRBV10-2 with TRBJ2-3; no firm D call. CDR3 size: 11 residues. CDR1 is WSHSY, CDR2 SAAADI, per germline. Trimming left V 8 bases short and J 0 bases short, with 3 bases between. In DNA form, the CDR3 reads TGCGCCAGCGGGAGCACAGATACGCAGTATTTT. Encoded protein: CASGSTDTQYF.

The gene calls are TRBV28 and TRBJ1-1; D is uncertain. From germline, CDR1 is MDHEN and CDR2 SYDVKM. Between the trimmed V and J ends, which lost 6 bases and 9 bases, there was a span of 17 bases. This CDR3 has 13 residues. The CDR3 sequence is CASRSGAVVQAFF. CDR3 coding DNA: TGTGCCAGCAGATCCGGCGCCGTGGTGCAAGCTTTCTTT.

The rearrangement joins TRBV30 to TRBJ2-7; perhaps TRBD2 as D (5 bases). Germline V CDR1 and CDR2: GTSNPN, SVGIG (reference sequence). The ends were cut back, 5 bases at V and 6 bases at J, with 17 bases in the middle. The CDR3 extends over 13 amino acids. DNA for the CDR3: TGTGCCTGGGCGTTGGCAGGAGGCGGCGAGCAGTACTTC. It translates to CAWALAGGGEQYF.

The V and J genes are TRBV13 and TRBJ1-4, with TRBD1 matching 12 bases. Germline V gene sequence: CDR1 PRHDT, CDR2 FYEKMQ (reference sequence). The CDR3 has 15 amino acids. V was clipped by 5 bases and J by 8 bases; unmatched bases: 6. The CDR3 sequence: CASSQAGQGAEKLFF. As DNA, the CDR3 is TGTGCCAGCAGCCAAGCGGGACAGGGGGCGGAAAAACTGTTTTTT.

V usage is TRBV25-1 and J usage is TRBJ1-1; D is ambiguous. V was clipped by 10 bases and J by 6 bases, with 12 bases between them. CDR1 is MGHDK, CDR2 SYGVNS, per germline. CDR3 length: 11 amino acids. The CDR3 DNA follows: TGTGCCACCCAGTTGCTTGCTGAAGCTTTCTTT. It encodes CATQLLAEAFF.

The gene calls are TRBV7-7 and TRBJ1-4; TRBD1 agrees at 7 bases. V shed 3 bases and J 7 bases; nucleotides not matched to a gene: 11. There are 16 residues in the CDR3. Germline CDR1 and CDR2: SSHAT and FNYEAQ (reference sequence). The CDR3 region has the DNA TGTGCCAGCAGCTTGGACCCGACAGGGCATTCTGAAAAACTGTTTTTT. Its translation: CASSLDPTGHSEKLFF.

The chain combines TRBV7-3 with TRBJ2-7, with 7 bases lining up with TRBD2. J lost 1 base, V lost 1 base, and 4 bases had no gene match. This CDR3 has 15 residues. Germline loops: CDR1 SGHTA, CDR2 FQGTGA. The CDR3 sequence: CASSLSGSASYEQYF. For the CDR3, the DNA is TGTGCCAGCAGCTTAAGCGGGAGCGCTTCCTACGAGCAGTACTTC.

The V call is TRBV19, the J call TRBJ1-1, with TRBD1 identical over 7 bases. The germline V gene has CDR1 LNHDA and CDR2 SQIVND (reference sequence). The CDR3 runs to 13 residues. After removal of 10 bases from V and 2 bases from J, the junction contained 7 bases not matched to a gene. CDR3 sequence reads: CATSGQFNTEAFF. CDR3 bases: TGTGCCACCTCGGGACAGTTTAACACTGAAGCTTTCTTT.

The chain employs TRBV6-1 and TRBJ2-7; TRBD1 matches at 8 bases. The CDR3 has 14 residues. V trimming: 3 bases; J trimming: 5 bases; junction bases outside the gene matches: 6. Germline CDR1 is MNHNS and CDR2 is SASEGT. DNA of the CDR3: TGTGCCAGCAGTGATACAAAGGACAGGGACGAGCAGTACTTC. Encoded protein: CASSDTKDRDEQYF.

The rearrangement joins TRBV7-9 to TRBJ1-1; no clear D gene. V gave up 2 bases and J gave up 6 bases, with 10 bases separating them. The germline V gene encodes CDR1 SEHNR and CDR2 FQNEAQ (reference sequence). CDR3 length: 13 residues. The CDR3 reads CASSLNLISEAFF. CDR3 nucleotide sequence: TGTGCCAGCAGCTTAAATTTAATCTCTGAAGCTTTCTTT.

The rearrangement joins TRBV5-6 to TRBJ2-7, with no clear D. V shed 4 bases and J shed 3 bases, with 8 bases lying between them. Germline V gene lookup returns CDR1 SGHDT and CDR2 YYEEEE. The CDR3 has 12 amino acids. Here the CDR3 reads CASSQESYEQYF. CDR3 DNA sequence: TGTGCCAGCAGCCAGGAGAGCTACGAGCAGTACTTC. The full variable domain, completed using reference TRBV5-6 and TRBJ2-7, is DAGVTQSPTHLIKTRGQQVTLRCSPKSGHDTVSWYQQALGQGPQFIFQYYEEEERQRGNFPDRFSGHQFPNYSSELNVNALLLGDSALYLCASSQESYEQYFGPGTRLTVT.

The rearrangement uses TRBV9 and TRBJ2-1, with D tentatively TRBD1 (6 bases). Trimming shortened V by 3 bases and J by 9 bases, and 13 bases separated the two germline ends. The CDR3 runs 13 residues. Per the germline V gene, CDR1 is SGDLS and CDR2 is YYNGEE. The CDR3 nucleotides are TGTGCCAGCAGCGCCACCAAAGGGGGTGAGCAGTTCTTC. This translates into CASSATKGGEQFF.

The chain joins TRBV27 to TRBJ1-1; unclear D gene. The germline V gene has CDR1 MNHEY and CDR2 SMNVEV (reference sequence). This CDR3 has 14 residues. V lost 2 bases and J lost 0, with 7 bases in between. CDR3 nucleotides: TGTGCCAGCAGTTTAACATCCCTGAACACTGAAGCTTTCTTT. Residues: CASSLTSLNTEAFF.

The rearrangement links TRBV4-1 to TRBJ1-1; D might be TRBD1 (6 bases). Germline values: CDR1 MGHRA, CDR2 YSYEKL. The CDR3 sequence is 15 residues long. V was cut by 5 bases and J by 0 bases, with 13 bases left in between. CDR3 in amino acids: CASSWRDTMNTEAFF. CDR3 coding DNA: TGCGCCAGCAGCTGGAGGGACACCATGAACACTGAAGCTTTCTTT.

As regards this clone: The sample contains more than one DNA sequence encoding this CDR3. The CDR3, as DNA: TGTGCCAGCAGTTTACGCGGGGGCATTTACGAGCAGTACTTC. It codes for CASSLRGGIYEQYF. The rearrangement uses TRBV28 and TRBJ2-7, with a tentative D call TRBD2 (7 bases). This CDR3 contains 14 residues. The V gene lost 2 bases and the J gene lost 4 bases, with 12 bases spanning the gap. Germline V CDR1 and CDR2: MDHEN, SYDVKM.

CDR3 protein: CSVGSTGTASGYTF. CDR3 bases: TGCAGCGTCGGATCGACCGGGACGGCGTCTGGCTACACCTTC. The chain is built from TRBV29-1 and TRBJ1-2; tentatively, D is TRBD1 (5 bases). With 6 bases removed from V and 7 bases from J, the gap between germline ends came to 21 bases. The CDR3 sequence is 14 residues long. Germline CDR1 is SQVTM and CDR2 is ANQGSEA. Using reference TRBV29-1 and TRBJ1-2 for the parts outside the CDR3, the full variable domain is SAVISQKPSRDICQRGTSLTIQCQVDSQVTMMFWYRQQPGQSLTLIATANQGSEATYESGFVIDKFPISRPNLTFSTLTVSNMSPEDSSIYLCSVGSTGTASGYTFGSGTRLTVV.

Only one count was recorded for this clone. This sequence joins TRBV2 and TRBJ2-7; no clear D gene. The length of the CDR3 is 16 residues. The V end was cut by 3 bases, the J end by 3 bases, with 18 bases between. Germline-derived CDR1 and CDR2 are SNHLY and FYNNEI. CDR3 coding DNA: TGTGCCAGCAGTGACCCTCGGACCGGTCTGGGCTACGAGCAGTACTTC. It encodes CASSDPRTGLGYEQYF.

V usage is TRBV28 and J usage is TRBJ2-7, with TRBD2 identical over 11 bases. The V segment lost 2 bases and the J segment 2 bases; nucleotides outside the gene matches: 11. The CDR3 consists of 18 residues. The germline gives CDR1 MDHEN, CDR2 SYDVKM. CDR3 loop: CASSLVLAGVINAYEQYF. The CDR3 DNA follows: TGTGCCAGCAGTTTAGTACTAGCGGGAGTCATTAACGCCTACGAGCAGTACTTC. The variable domain in full, with the rest retrieved from reference TRBV28 and TRBJ2-7, is DVKVTQSSRYLVKRTGEKVFLECVQDMDHENMFWYRQDPGLGLRLIYFSYDVKMKEKGDIPEGYSVSREKKERFSLILESASTNQTSMYLCASSLVLAGVINAYEQYFGPGTRLTVT.

The genes are TRBV10-3 and TRBJ2-1; maybe TRBD2 (5 bases). Germline V gene data show CDR1 as ENHRY and CDR2 as SYGVKD. Trimming removed 4 bases at V and 2 bases at J, with 18 bases between. This CDR3 contains 17 residues. CDR3 bases: TGTGCCATCAGTGGGGGAAGTGCGGCTAGCACCTACAATGAGCAGTTCTTC. It encodes CAISGGSAASTYNEQFF.

V and J are TRBV19 and TRBJ2-1; 12 bases match TRBD2. The CDR3 sequence is 16 residues long. V was clipped by 4 bases and J by 4 bases; unmatched bases: 5. Germline CDR1 and CDR2: LNHDA and SQIVND (reference sequence). This CDR3 is CASSTHLAGGYNEQFF. The CDR3 DNA is TGTGCCAGTAGTACTCATCTAGCGGGAGGGTACAATGAGCAGTTCTTC.

This sequence joins TRBV30 and TRBJ1-2; D is perhaps TRBD1 (6 bases). From germline, CDR1 is GTSNPN and CDR2 SVGIG (reference sequence). The CDR3 consists of 13 residues. V lost 1 base to trimming and J lost 7 bases, with 13 bases between them. The CDR3 here is CAWSGGQLGGYTF. The CDR3 DNA reads TGTGCCTGGAGTGGTGGACAGTTAGGTGGCTACACCTTC.